This T cell receptor (beta chain) was recorded in a study of shared clonotypes between healthy human individuals. Germline CDR1 SGHRS, CDR2 YFSETQ. The CDR3 covers 15 residues. Trimming pared 0 bases from V and 0 bases from J, leaving 8 bases between. Regarding the study as a whole: Some clonotypes were shared by all four sorted-subset donors, while others were not shared. The non-shared ones had lower generation probabilities than the shared ones.

As regards this clone: Its cognate antigen is unknown. Additional DNA sequences in this sample encode the identical CDR3.

When replicate PCRs were run on sorted subsets, they used approximately 0.2 ug DNA, approximately 33,000 T cell genomes. Clones were sequenced by immunoSEQ multiplex PCR, and TCRdb holds only the in-frame ones, with some missing. Among under 1,900,000 clones, 97% to 99% were seen once, and the ten largest hold about 0.4%. V gene TRBV5-1 combines with J gene TRBJ2-3, with no clear D. This sequence was found in a man aged 25 to 40 in good health. The sequencing input was naive CD4+ T cells sorted from blood. Subset noted: CD45RA+ positively selected. The CDR3 region has the DNA TGCGCCAGCAGCTTGGGTGGAACTAGCACAGATACGCAGTATTTT. Translated: CASSLGGTSTDTQYF.